Below, 25 T cell receptor beta chains from the same sample are listed, as sequenced in a study of tumour-infiltrating T cells in Burkitt lymphoma. Measured with immunoSEQ multiplex PCR; TCRdb has only the in-frame clones, and not every one. Of approximately 780 clones listed, 23% are singletons. Input material: tumor tissue. These TCRs come from a human donor with Burkitt lymphoma.

V is TRBV30 and J is TRBJ2-7; D may be TRBD1 (5 bases). The V and J ends lost 2 bases and 3 bases respectively, with 20 bases between them. CDR1 is GTSNPN, CDR2 SVGIG, per germline (reference sequence). This CDR3 is 16 amino acids long. CDR3 protein: CAWSSQGLWGLYEQYF. DNA for the CDR3: TGTGCCTGGAGTTCCCAGGGCCTGTGGGGCCTCTACGAGCAGTACTTC.

By its share, this clone is large (0.1 to 1%). CDR3 nucleotide sequence: TGCGCCAGCAGCCAAGAAGCCAATAACTATGGCTACACCTTC. Translation gives CASSQEANNYGYTF. The chain employs TRBV4-1 and TRBJ1-2; no definite D call. In germline, CDR1 is MGHRA, CDR2 YSYEKL. The CDR3 length is 14 residues. V gave up 0 bases and J gave up 1 base, with 6 bases separating them.

This clone is judged large. V is TRBV10-3 and J is TRBJ2-5; TRBD2 aligns across 8 bases. The J segment lost 1 base and the V segment lost 3 bases, leaving 1 base of the junction unmatched. Germline V CDR1 and CDR2: ENHRY, SYGVKD. The CDR3 covers 14 residues. CDR3 DNA sequence: TGTGCCATCAGTGATAGCGGGGTCCAAGAGACCCAGTACTTC. Translation gives CAISDSGVQETQYF.

This clone was seen a single time. The chain's CDR3 is CASSSGRSNNRGEKLFF. The CDR3 DNA is TGTGCCAGCAGCTCTGGCCGATCTAATAACAGGGGCGAAAAACTGTTTTTT. The chain recombines TRBV7-9 with TRBJ1-4; the match to TRBD1 covers 7 bases. The germline gives CDR1 SEHNR, CDR2 FQNEAQ (reference sequence). The CDR3 has 17 amino acids. Trimming cost V 4 bases and J 8 bases; bases outside gene matches: 16.

This clone was found a few times. This chain links TRBV6-5 with TRBJ1-1; TRBD1 might be the D (6 bases). CDR1 is MNHEY, CDR2 SVGAGI, per germline. V was cut by 6 bases and J by 5 bases, with 16 bases left in between. The CDR3 is 14 amino acids. The CDR3 nucleotides are TGTGCCAGCAGGCGCGGACAGTTAAGAACTGAAGCTTTCTTT. It translates to CASRRGQLRTEAFF.

Points on this clone: A single base separates this from a much larger clone, so it may be a read error. The CDR3 protein is CAYLDFSEETQYF. CDR3 nucleotides: TGTGCCTACCTGGACTTCTCGGAAGAGACCCAGTACTTC. The V gene is TRBV30, the J gene TRBJ2-5; TRBD2 is a possible D gene (5 bases). Trimming removed 7 bases at V and 3 bases at J, with 15 bases between. The CDR3 contains 13 residues. Germline V gives CDR1 GTSNPN, CDR2 SVGIG (reference sequence).

This clone was detected only once. This rearrangement joins TRBV9 to TRBJ1-6; maybe TRBD1 (5 bases). Trimming left V 0 bases short and J 13 bases short, with 14 bases between. The CDR3 is 14 residues long. The V gene's germline CDR1 is SGDLS and CDR2 YYNGEE. CDR3 residues: CASSVGRGGVPLHF. CDR3 in DNA: TGTGCCAGCAGCGTAGGACGCGGGGGGGTCCCCCTCCACTTT.

The V and J genes are TRBV11-2 and TRBJ1-6, with D unclear. Germline-derived CDR1 and CDR2 are SGHAT and FQNNGV. The CDR3 is 14 residues long. V lost 3 bases and J lost 8, with 11 bases in between. The CDR3 DNA follows: TGTGCCAGCAGCTTCATGGACCAACATTCACCCCTCCACTTT. Its protein product is CASSFMDQHSPLHF. The full variable domain, its missing parts supplied by reference TRBV11-2 and TRBJ1-6, is EAGVAQSPRYKIIEKRQSVAFWCNPISGHATLYWYQQILGQGPKLLIQFQNNGVVDDSQLPKDRFSAERLKGVDSTLKIQPAKLEDSAVYLCASSFMDQHSPLHFGNGTRLTVT.

This clone came up a few times. The gene calls are TRBV21-1 and TRBJ1-1. TRBV21-1 is labeled a pseudogene. The CDR3 covers 9 residues. The DNA of the CDR3 is TGTGCCAGCAGCGCCGAAGCTTTCTTT. It is translated as CASSAEAFF.

This clone has only a few counts. This chain joins TRBV7-2 and TRBJ2-5, with D perhaps TRBD2 (5 bases). The germline V gene has CDR1 SGHTA and CDR2 FQGNSA. This CDR3 is 14 amino acids long. V was trimmed by 1 base and J by 1 base, leaving 7 bases between them. Written as DNA, the CDR3 is TGTGCCAGCAGCTTAGTCGGGATCCAAGAGACCCAGTACTTC. Amino acid sequence: CASSLVGIQETQYF.

A word on this clone: Other nucleotide sequences in the sample specify the same CDR3. The genes are TRBV5-4 and TRBJ2-1; a weak D match, TRBD1 (6 bases). The CDR3 totals 15 residues. V gave up 5 bases and J gave up 0 bases, with 12 bases separating them. The germline gives CDR1 SGHNT, CDR2 YYREEE (reference sequence). As DNA, the CDR3 is TGTGCCAGCAGTCTTGGGGGCAGCTCCTACAATGAGCAGTTCTTC. Protein sequence: CASSLGGSSYNEQFF.

Concerning this clone itself: Within the sample, other DNA sequences also encode this same CDR3. The chain carries TRBV30 and TRBJ1-5; D remains unclear. The V gene lost 1 base and the J gene lost 4 bases, with 14 bases spanning the gap. The CDR3 length is 15 residues. Germline V CDR1 and CDR2: GTSNPN, SVGIG (reference sequence). The CDR3 DNA is TGTGCCTGGAGTGCCCCGGGTTATAGTAATCAGCCCCAGCATTTT. Its protein product is CAWSAPGYSNQPQHF.

This clone was observed a few times. The rearrangement uses TRBV10-3 and TRBJ2-7; 10 bases line up with TRBD2. Germline V gene sequence: CDR1 ENHRY, CDR2 SYGVKD. V was pared by 4 bases and J by 5 bases, with 5 bases of the junction left unmatched. The CDR3 is 14 amino acids. The CDR3 reads CAISALAGENEQYF. CDR3 DNA sequence: TGTGCCATCAGTGCGCTAGCGGGGGAGAACGAGCAGTACTTC.

The rearrangement links TRBV7-2 to TRBJ2-1; the match to TRBD1 covers 7 bases. V trimming: 4 bases; J trimming: 10 bases; junction bases outside the gene matches: 7. Germline V CDR1 and CDR2: SGHTA, FQGNSA. CDR3 length equals 13 residues. Here the CDR3 reads CASSSGTAPEQFF. Here the CDR3 DNA reads TGTGCCAGCAGCTCCGGGACAGCGCCCGAGCAGTTCTTC.

In its sample, this clone ranks as large. CDR3 nucleotide sequence: TGTGCCAGCAGCCCCCGAACCAGCGCAGATACGCAGTATTTT. Amino acid sequence: CASSPRTSADTQYF. This sequence joins TRBV6-6 and TRBJ2-3; no clear D gene. Germline CDR1 and CDR2: MNHNY and SVGAGI (reference sequence). Trimming took off 6 bases at V and 4 bases at J, with 14 bases between the two ends. CDR3 length equals 14 residues.

As concerns this clone: One base separates it from a far larger clone, so it is likely a read error. The gene calls are TRBV27 and TRBJ1-1; weak D call: TRBD1 (6 bases). This CDR3 region has 13 residues. Per the germline V gene, CDR1 is MNHEY and CDR2 is SMNVEV (reference sequence). CDR3 region: CASSVGGNIEAFF. DNA of the CDR3: TGTGCCAGCAGTGTAGGGGGGAACATTGAAGCTTTCTTT.

This sequence joins TRBV19 and TRBJ1-5; D remains unclear. CDR3 size: 14 residues. Germline V gene lookup returns CDR1 LNHDA and CDR2 SQIVND (reference sequence). V lost 5 bases and J 2 bases, leaving 10 bases between the germline ends. The CDR3 region is CASSWADGNQPQHF. DNA of the CDR3: TGTGCCAGTAGTTGGGCGGATGGCAATCAGCCCCAGCATTTT.

By proportion, this clone is large. The chain recombines TRBV23-1 with TRBJ1-1; possibly TRBD1 for D (5 bases). TRBV23-1 is placed among ORFs of uncertain function. V shed 4 bases and J shed 6 bases, with 24 bases lying between them. The CDR3 consists of 17 residues. CDR3 in amino acids: CASSPFKPGLPSPEAFF. The CDR3 bases are TGCGCCAGCAGTCCATTCAAACCGGGACTGCCCAGCCCTGAAGCTTTCTTT.

V gene TRBV6-1 combines with J gene TRBJ2-7, with D unresolved. V was shortened by 3 bases and J by 5 bases, with 8 bases between the two germline ends. The V gene's germline CDR1 is MNHNS and CDR2 SASEGT. The CDR3 is 12 amino acids. As DNA, the CDR3 is TGTGCCAGCAGTGACAGGTTCAACGAGCAGTACTTC. It encodes CASSDRFNEQYF.

The chain joins TRBV19 to TRBJ2-1; 7 bases agree with TRBD2. The CDR3 is made up of 14 amino acids. Germline assignment: CDR1 LNHDA and CDR2 SQIVND (reference sequence). V lost 3 bases and J lost 6; bases outside the gene matches: 5. This chain's CDR3 is CASSIQRGGNEQFF. CDR3 coding DNA: TGTGCCAGTAGTATCCAGCGGGGCGGCAATGAGCAGTTCTTC.

V is TRBV7-7 and J is TRBJ1-2, with D hard to call. Germline V CDR1 and CDR2: SSHAT, FNYEAQ (reference sequence). The CDR3 totals 14 residues. V dropped 5 bases and J dropped 4 bases, with 14 bases sitting between them. CDR3 loop: CASSQCRKTYGYTF. CDR3 nucleotides: TGTGCCAGCAGCCAGTGCCGAAAGACCTATGGCTACACCTTC.

By share of the sample, this clone is medium-sized (0.01 to 0.1%). V gene TRBV4-1 combines with J gene TRBJ2-2; D not resolved. V was trimmed by 1 base and J by 3 bases, leaving 6 bases between them. The V gene's germline CDR1 is MGHRA and CDR2 YSYEKL. The length of the CDR3 is 14 residues. This CDR3 reads CASSQALHTGELFF. In DNA form, the CDR3 reads TGCGCCAGCAGCCAAGCACTACACACCGGGGAGCTGTTTTTT.

This clone came up a few times. The rearrangement links TRBV7-8 to TRBJ1-1; D remains unclear. CDR3 length equals 14 residues. Germline assignment: CDR1 SGHVS and CDR2 FQNEAQ. With 3 bases removed from V and 0 bases from J, the gap between germline ends came to 8 bases. CDR3 DNA sequence: TGTGCCAGCAGCTTTCCAGGAATGAACACTGAAGCTTTCTTT. Encoded protein: CASSFPGMNTEAFF.

This clone has more than one count but fewer than ten. J is TRBJ2-3 and V is TRBV5-1; D may be TRBD2 (6 bases). Germline CDR1 and CDR2: SGHRS and YFSETQ. The CDR3 is made up of 15 amino acids. CDR3 in DNA: TGCGCGACAACAGCTCGGGGGTATCACACAGATACGCAGTATTTT. As protein: CATTARGYHTDTQYF. The whole variable domain, remainder taken from reference TRBV5-1 and TRBJ2-3, is KAGVTQTPRYLIKTRGQQVTLSCSPISGHRSVSWYQQTPGQGLQFLFEYFSETQRNKGNFPGRFSGRQFSNSRSEMNVSTLELGDSALYLCATTARGYHTDTQYFGPGTRLTVL.

This clone is deemed large. This chain uses TRBV5-1 with TRBJ2-5; 7 positions agree with TRBD1. This CDR3 comprises 15 residues. Trimming took 0 bases from V and 4 from J; bases not matched to a gene: 6. Per the germline V gene, CDR1 is SGHRS and CDR2 is YFSETQ. CDR3 amino acids: CASSLEGAGRETQYF. For the CDR3, the DNA is TGCGCCAGCAGCTTGGAGGGGGCAGGGAGAGAGACCCAGTACTTC.